A selection of T cell receptor beta chains follows, all from one sample in a study of blood T cell repertoires in COVID-19. The repertoire was sequenced with immunoSEQ multiplex PCR; TCRdb's copy has only in-frame clones and lacks some. The sample yields around 100,000 clones, 85% seen once. The sequenced material came from peripheral blood. The receptors shown here come from a man aged 50 or older with active or convalescent COVID-19. Each CDR3 is given with its conserved first and last residue. The D gene is left open where the match is weak.

j_call,v_call,d_call,cdr3_nt,cdr3_aa
TRBJ2-2,TRBV24-1,TRBD2,TGTGCCACCAGTGACCATACTTACGGTAGCGGGAGGGCCTCTGGGGAGCTGTTTTTT,CATSDHTYGSGRASGELFF
TRBJ1-6,TRBV6-5,NA,TGTGCCCACCGAGGGGGGGCCATAGGTTCACCCCTCCACTTT,CAHRGGAIGSPLHF
TRBJ1-5,TRBV19,TRBD1,TGTGCCAGTACCTCAGGGACAGGGGGTCAGCCCCAGCATTTT,CASTSGTGGQPQHF
TRBJ2-2,TRBV7-7,NA,TGTGCTAGCAGCTTAGTTGGGGGCGCGAACACCGGGGAGCTGTTTTTT,CASSLVGGANTGELFF
TRBJ2-1,TRBV7-9,TRBD2,TGTGCCAGCAGGTCGGTTATCGGGAGGGGTGAGCAGTTCTTC,CASRSVIGRGEQFF
TRBJ1-1,TRBV11-2,TRBD1,TGTGCCAGCAGCAGACAGGGGATAGAAGCTTTCTTT,CASSRQGIEAFF
TRBJ2-1,TRBV2,NA,TGTGCCAGCAGTGAACAGCTCCTAGATGAGCAGTTCTTC,CASSEQLLDEQFF
TRBJ1-2,TRBV2,NA,TGTGCCAGCAGTCGAGGGTTCCCCGGGGGCTACACCTTC,CASSRGFPGGYTF
TRBJ2-3,TRBV24-1,NA,TGTGCCACCAGTGACGCCGGGACTAGCACAGATACGCAGTATTTT,CATSDAGTSTDTQYF
TRBJ1-4,TRBV7-9,TRBD1,TGTGCCAGCAGCTCCCCTGGGGACAGGGGATCTAATGAAAAACTGTTTTTT,CASSSPGDRGSNEKLFF